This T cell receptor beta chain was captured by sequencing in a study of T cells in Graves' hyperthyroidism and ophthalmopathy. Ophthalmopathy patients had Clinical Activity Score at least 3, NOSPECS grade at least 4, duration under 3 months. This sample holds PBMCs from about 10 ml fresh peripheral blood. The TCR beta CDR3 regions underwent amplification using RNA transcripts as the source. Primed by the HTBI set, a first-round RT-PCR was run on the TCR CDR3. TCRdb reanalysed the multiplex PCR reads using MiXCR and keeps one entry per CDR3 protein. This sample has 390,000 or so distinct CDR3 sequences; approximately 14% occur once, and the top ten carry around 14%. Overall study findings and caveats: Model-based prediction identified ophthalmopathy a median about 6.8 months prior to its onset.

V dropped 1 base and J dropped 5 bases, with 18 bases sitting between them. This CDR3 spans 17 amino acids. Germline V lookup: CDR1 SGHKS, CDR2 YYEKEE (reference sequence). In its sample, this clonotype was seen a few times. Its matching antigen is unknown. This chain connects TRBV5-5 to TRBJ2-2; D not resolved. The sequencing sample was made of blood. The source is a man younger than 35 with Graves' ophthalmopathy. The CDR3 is CASSLNIGLGRTGELFF. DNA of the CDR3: TGTGCCAGCAGCTTGAATATAGGTTTGGGAAGAACCGGGGAGCTGTTTTTT.